This is a list of T cell receptor beta chains from one sample in a study of T cell responses to AZD1222 COVID-19 vaccine. Repertoires were generated with immunoSEQ multiplex PCR, while TCRdb's copy carries only in-frame clones and drops some. The data contain over 110,000 clones, just over 90% of them singletons. The sequencing used peripheral blood, collected on day 0 of AZD1222 vaccination. The receptors shown here come from an adult in good health. Each CDR3 is given with its conserved first and last residue. A D gene is named only where the DNA matches it firmly. Only some rows state a clone size, as once, few, many or a class for expanded clones.

clone_size	j_call	d_call	v_call	cdr3_nt	cdr3_aa
NA	TRBJ1-2	NA	TRBV7-8	TGTGCCAGCAGCTTAGGCGGGGATGGCTACACCTTC	CASSLGGDGYTF
NA	TRBJ1-3	NA	TRBV2	TGTGCCAGCAGTGAAGGGCCAGGGTCTGGAAACACCATATATTTT	CASSEGPGSGNTIYF
NA	TRBJ2-7	TRBD2	TRBV4-2	TGTGCCAGCAGCCAAGTCCGGGCTAGCGGGATATTTTATTCCTACGAGCAGTACTTC	CASSQVRASGIFYSYEQYF
NA	TRBJ2-1	NA	TRBV5-4	TGTGCCAGCCGCCTGATCGGGGGCGCTCTGTTCTTC	CASRLIGGALFF
NA	TRBJ2-2	TRBD1	TRBV7-3	TGTGCCAGCAGCTTACAGGGGGCGAACACCGGGGAGCTGTTTTTT	CASSLQGANTGELFF
NA	TRBJ1-2	NA	TRBV25-1	TGTGCCAGCAGTGAAGGTCCGTTAGGCTATGGCTACACCTTC	CASSEGPLGYGYTF
NA	TRBJ2-1	TRBD2	TRBV9	TGTGCCAGCAGGCGGGGGGCCTCCTACAATGAGCAGTTCTTC	CASRRGASYNEQFF
NA	TRBJ1-1	NA	TRBV5-4	TGTGCCAGCAGCTTCGGCCGGTCAGTGAACACTGAAGCTTTCTTT	CASSFGRSVNTEAFF
NA	TRBJ2-3	TRBD1	TRBV7-8	TGTGCCAGCAGCTGGGGCCGGACAGGGGGAGAAAGGACTAGCACAGATACGCAGTATTTT	CASSWGRTGGERTSTDTQYF
NA	TRBJ1-2	NA	TRBV5-6	TGTGCCAGCAGCTTGGGGACGGCCGGCGGCTACACCTTC	CASSLGTAGGYTF
NA	TRBJ1-2	TRBD1	TRBV19	TGTGCCAGTAGTATCCCGGACAGGGAGAACTATGGCTACACCTTC	CASSIPDRENYGYTF
NA	TRBJ1-1	NA	TRBV7-8	TGTGCCAGCAGCAAATGGGACGGGATGAACACTGAAGCTTTCTTT	CASSKWDGMNTEAFF
NA	TRBJ2-7	NA	TRBV4-3	TGCGCCAGCAGCCAAGAAGGAGTGACCCGGCGGGAGCAGTACTTC	CASSQEGVTRREQYF
NA	TRBJ2-1	NA	TRBV2	TGTGCCAGCAGTCCCGGAGCGTACAATGAGCAGTTCTTC	CASSPGAYNEQFF
NA	TRBJ1-2	NA	TRBV9	TGTGCCAGCAGCCCCATGGGGGTGCCTGGCTACACCTTC	CASSPMGVPGYTF
NA	TRBJ1-2	NA	TRBV2	TGTGCCAGCAAGGGATATGGCTACACCTTC	CASKGYGYTF
NA	TRBJ2-5	TRBD2	TRBV2	TGTGCCAGCAGTGGACACGGGGGGGAGACCCAGTACTTC	CASSGHGGETQYF
NA	TRBJ1-3	TRBD1	TRBV4-1	TGCGCCAGCAGCCAAGTTGGGACAGACTCTGGAAACACCATATATTTT	CASSQVGTDSGNTIYF
NA	TRBJ1-1	NA	TRBV29-1	TGCAGCGTGAGAAGACAGCAGGACACTGAAGCTTTCTTT	CSVRRQQDTEAFF
NA	TRBJ2-1	TRBD2	TRBV29-1	TGCAGCGTTGGTCCCGTTAGCGGGGGCCAGTTCTTC	CSVGPVSGGQFF
NA	TRBJ2-7	TRBD1	TRBV2	TGTGCTGCAGGGGGAAATTACGAGCAGTACTTC	CAAGGNYEQYF
NA	TRBJ1-2	TRBD1	TRBV5-1	TGCGCCAGCAGCCGGGGACAGGGGGCGGCTGGCTACACCTTC	CASSRGQGAAGYTF
NA	TRBJ1-2	NA	TRBV18	TGTGCCAGCTCAGTCCCGGGCCCGAACAACTATGGCTACACCTTC	CASSVPGPNNYGYTF
NA	TRBJ2-5	NA	TRBV13	TGTGCCAGCAGCTTAGCCCGTCCGGCAGAGACCCAGTACTTC	CASSLARPAETQYF
NA	TRBJ1-4	NA	TRBV5-1	TGCGCCAGCAGCGTTCGGTCAAATGAAAAACTGTTTTTT	CASSVRSNEKLFF
few	TRBJ1-5	NA	TRBV12-5	TGTGCTAGTGGTTTGCTTACGCAGCCCCAGCATTTT	CASGLLTQPQHF
once	TRBJ1-2	NA	TRBV4-2	TGTGCCAGCAGCCAAGATCCCGGGGACAACTATGGCTACACCTTC	CASSQDPGDNYGYTF
NA	TRBJ1-1	NA	TRBV5-4	TGTGCCAGCAGCTATCGTTCGGACACGAGCGAATCGGTCTTT	CASSYRSDTSESVF
NA	TRBJ2-5	TRBD2	TRBV20-1	TGCAGTGCTAGTTTGGTCCTAGCGGGAGGTGGGGAGACCCAGTACTTC	CSASLVLAGGGETQYF
once	TRBJ2-5	NA	TRBV6-2/TRBV6-3	TGTGCCAGCAGTCCCGAAAGGGGTTTGCTTGAGACCCAGTACTTC	CASSPERGLLETQYF